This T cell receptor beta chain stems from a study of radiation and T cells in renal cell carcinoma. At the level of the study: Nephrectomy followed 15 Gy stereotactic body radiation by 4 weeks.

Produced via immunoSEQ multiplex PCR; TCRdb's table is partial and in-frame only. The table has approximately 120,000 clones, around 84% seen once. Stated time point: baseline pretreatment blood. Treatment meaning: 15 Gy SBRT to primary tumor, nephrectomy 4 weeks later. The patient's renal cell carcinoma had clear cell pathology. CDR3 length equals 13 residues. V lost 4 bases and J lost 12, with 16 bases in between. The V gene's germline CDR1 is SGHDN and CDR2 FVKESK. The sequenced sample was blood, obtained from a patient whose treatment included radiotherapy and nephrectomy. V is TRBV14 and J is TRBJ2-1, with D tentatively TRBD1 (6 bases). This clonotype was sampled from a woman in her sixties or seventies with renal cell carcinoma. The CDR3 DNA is TGTGCCAGCAGCCTCCGGGGCCTAGGGGGGCAGTTCTTC. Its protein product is CASSLRGLGGQFF.